Below, one TCR beta chain is given with its context. Antigen unknown. Naivety among CD8 cells was defined by CD45RO negativity and positive CCR7 selection, thereby excluding terminally differentiated effector memory CD45RA+ cells. Generated by immunoSEQ multiplex PCR, the TCRdb table keeps only in-frame clones and is missing some. The table shows 2 million or so clones, with roughly 94% occurring only once. This sample stems from a study of shared clonotypes between healthy human individuals. The CDR3 is made up of 15 amino acids. The V gene lost 4 bases and the J gene lost 6 bases, with 16 bases spanning the gap. Germline CDR1 is SGHRS and CDR2 is YFSETQ. General study results and limits: Among donors, clonotype sharing was expected to be affected by sequencing depth. Clonotypes shared by all four sorted-subset donors had higher generation probabilities than non-shared clonotypes.

This receptor was taken from a man aged 18-30 years in good health. Sequencing input: naive CD8+ T cells sorted from blood. The chain employs TRBV5-1 and TRBJ2-2; tentatively, D is TRBD2 (6 bases). The CDR3 DNA follows: TGCGCCAGCAGCCCCTTAGGGCCGGGGGCCGGGGAGCTGTTTTTT. Its translation: CASSPLGPGAGELFF.